This T cell receptor beta chain was captured in a study of early T cells in non-severe SARS-CoV-2 infection. Individually, cDNA molecules had unique molecular identifiers attached to them. TCRdb itself ran the 5' RACE reads through MiXCR, one entry per CDR3 protein. The data hold some 49,000 distinct CDR3 sequences, with about 4.6% observed a single time. Study observations and caveats: A preference for anti-spike CD8 responses marked VDJdb matching, which missed private and CD4 specificities.

In this sample, this clonotype turned up many times. Antigen: not known. The sequence derives from an adult who was a healthcare worker with PCR-confirmed SARS-CoV-2 infection or an uninfected control (not recorded which). The sample was whole blood.

The CDR3 coding sequence is TGCAGTGCTAGGTGGCAGAACGGGATGGGCGAGCAGTACTTC. Protein product: CSARWQNGMGEQYF. The rearrangement joins TRBV20-1 to TRBJ2-7, with D perhaps TRBD2 (5 bases). Germline CDR1 is DFQATT and CDR2 is SNEGSKA (reference sequence). There are 14 residues in the CDR3. V lost 3 bases and J 6 bases, leaving 18 bases between the germline ends.